This entry lists 14 T cell receptor beta chains sequenced from one sample in a study of identical twins. Using its own MiXCR run on the 5' RACE reads, TCRdb lists one record per CDR3 protein. The repertoire holds 600,000 to 850,000 distinct CDR3 sequences, with 18% as singletons. These data were likewise used in another study, on T cells expressing NK-cell markers.

Sample: PBMCs. These receptors all stem from a woman aged 18-35 years in good health.

This clonotype was seen a handful of times. CDR3 in DNA: TGTGCCAGCAAAGAGGGGCAGGGAAGGACTGAAGCTTTCTTT. Translating it yields CASKEGQGRTEAFF. The chain is built from TRBV7-9 and TRBJ1-1, with TRBD1 as a possible D gene (5 bases). Trimming shortened V by 7 bases and J by 5 bases, and 17 bases separated the two germline ends. Germline CDR1 SEHNR, CDR2 FQNEAQ (reference sequence). The CDR3 totals 14 residues.

The table lists this clonotype with a few counts. J is TRBJ2-1 and V is TRBV6-1, with TRBD1 as a possible D gene (6 bases). The ends were cut back, 6 bases at V and 6 bases at J, with 18 bases in the middle. Germline V CDR1 and CDR2: MNHNS, SASEGT. The CDR3 has 15 amino acids. DNA for the CDR3: TGTGCCAGCAGACTACAGGGTGAGGCCCCCAATGAGCAGTTCTTC. Translated, it gives CASRLQGEAPNEQFF.

In this sample, this clonotype turned up a few times. The chain has TRBV12-3 or TRBV12-4 and TRBJ1-5; possible D gene TRBD1, 5 bases. This CDR3 is 10 amino acids long. The germline V and J ends were trimmed by 8 bases and 6 bases, with 5 bases remaining between them. In DNA, the CDR3 is TGTGCCAGCGGGGGTCAGCCCCAGCATTTT. Protein product: CASGGQPQHF.

This clonotype has more than one count but fewer than ten. The V gene is TRBV5-5, the J gene TRBJ2-7, with D possibly TRBD1 on 6 matching bases. The CDR3 sequence is 15 residues long. The germline V and J ends were trimmed by 4 bases and 2 bases, with 16 bases remaining between them. CDR1 and CDR2 (germline): SGHKS, YYEKEE (reference sequence). The CDR3 is CASSLTGSGAYEQYF. CDR3 nucleotides: TGTGCCAGCAGCCTTACAGGGTCCGGCGCCTACGAGCAGTACTTC.

This clonotype has just a few counts. This rearrangement joins TRBV6-2 or TRBV6-3 to TRBJ2-5; D gene uncertain. CDR3 length: 14 residues. Germline CDR1 and CDR2: MNHEY and SVGEGT. The V gene lost 2 bases and the J gene lost 5 bases, with 12 bases spanning the gap. The CDR3 DNA sequence: TGTGCCAGCAGTTACACCAGCCTTGGTGAGACCCAGTACTTC. This gives the protein CASSYTSLGETQYF.

The V call is TRBV7-2, the J call TRBJ2-3, with 7 bases aligning to TRBD2. This CDR3 spans 15 amino acids. Germline trimming cut 9 bases from V and 7 bases from J; bases unmatched to any gene: 16. The germline gives CDR1 SGHTA, CDR2 FQGNSA. CDR3 DNA sequence: TGTGCCAGTTCGGGGGACTACTCGGTAGGAAATACGCAGTATTTT. This sequence encodes CASSGDYSVGNTQYF.

The chain carries TRBV6-5 and TRBJ1-2, with TRBD1 as a possible D gene (6 bases). The CDR3 runs 14 residues. Trimming stripped 4 bases from V and 5 bases from J, with 14 bases between. CDR1 is MNHEY and CDR2 is SVGAGI in the germline V gene. The CDR3 sequence: CASSSIRQAYGYTF. DNA for the CDR3: TGTGCCAGCAGTTCTATCAGACAGGCTTATGGCTACACCTTC.

At least ten counts were recorded for this clonotype. The chain uses TRBV20-1 and TRBJ2-3; a possible D gene is TRBD2 (5 bases). The germline V gene encodes CDR1 DFQATT and CDR2 SNEGSKA (reference sequence). There are 13 residues in the CDR3. Between the trimmed V and J ends, which lost 0 bases and 10 bases, there was a span of 14 bases. The CDR3 reads CSARDRGKFAQYF. Written as DNA, the CDR3 is TGCAGTGCTAGAGATCGGGGAAAATTCGCGCAGTATTTT.

CDR3 residues: CASSPRQGDYGYTF. The CDR3 nucleotides are TGTGCCAGCAGCCCCCGACAGGGTGACTATGGCTACACCTTC. V is TRBV5-6 and J is TRBJ1-2; TRBD1 matches at 7 bases. With 4 bases clipped from V and 3 bases from J, the junction kept 6 bases outside the gene matches. Germline V lookup: CDR1 SGHDT, CDR2 YYEEEE. CDR3 length: 14 amino acids.

This clonotype turned up a few times. This chain links TRBV7-9 with TRBJ2-7; no clear D. Trimming took off 6 bases at V and 1 base at J, with 10 bases between the two ends. Per germline, CDR1 SEHNR and CDR2 FQNEAQ (reference sequence). The CDR3 is made up of 13 amino acids. Written as DNA, the CDR3 is TGTGCCAGCAGGAGCAGTTCTTCCTACGAGCAGTACTTC. Translating it yields CASRSSSSYEQYF.

This clonotype was counted only a few times. This sequence joins TRBV29-1 and TRBJ2-5, with 8 nucleotides matching TRBD1. The ends lost 3 bases at V and 5 bases at J; junction bases unmatched: 8. The length of the CDR3 is 14 residues. CDR1 is SQVTM, CDR2 ANQGSEA, per germline. CDR3 nucleotides: TGCAGCGTTGAGAGAGGACAGGGCGGGGAGACCCAGTACTTC. Residues: CSVERGQGGETQYF.

This clonotype was detected a few times. The J gene is TRBJ2-7, the V gene TRBV7-8; the D is unclear. V was cut by 3 bases and J by 5 bases, with 11 bases left in between. The CDR3 has 13 amino acids. CDR1 is SGHVS and CDR2 is FQNEAQ in the germline V gene. The CDR3 reads CASSFRPPDEQYF. The CDR3 DNA is TGTGCCAGCAGCTTCCGACCCCCGGACGAGCAGTACTTC.

The chain carries TRBV9 and TRBJ2-3; 7 positions agree with TRBD2. After removal of 0 bases from V and 4 bases from J, the junction contained 8 bases not matched to a gene. CDR1 and CDR2 from the germline V gene are SGDLS and YYNGEE. The CDR3 is 16 amino acids. The CDR3 region is CASSVAPRTRADTQYF. Written as DNA, the CDR3 is TGTGCCAGCAGCGTAGCTCCCCGGACTAGAGCAGATACGCAGTATTTT.

This clonotype appeared a few times. The V call is TRBV6-5, the J call TRBJ2-5; 10 nucleotides line up with TRBD2. The V gene end was trimmed by 4 bases and the J gene end by 6 bases; junction bases not matched to a gene: 8. CDR3 length: 15 residues. Germline CDR1 reads MNHEY; CDR2 reads SVGAGI. The CDR3 loop reads CASSSVTSGSKTQYF. CDR3 sequence (DNA): TGTGCCAGCAGTTCGGTGACTAGCGGGTCAAAGACCCAGTACTTC.